These 3 T cell receptor beta chains share one sample of origin, sequenced in a study of blood T cells in healthy people across ages. A J-beta primer mix and a sample-barcoded 5' primer were used in a second PCR of about 7 to 12 cycles. Using its own MiXCR run on the 5' RACE reads, TCRdb lists one record per CDR3 protein. Of about 780,000 distinct CDR3 sequences detected, about 45% appear once; the ten largest clones hold approximately 18%. Sequenced input: blood. All receptors come from an elderly man in good health.

The chain employs TRBV5-1 and TRBJ2-1; 10 nucleotides align to TRBD1. TRBJ2-7 explains the end of the DNA better; the J call may be wrong. This CDR3 spans 16 amino acids. Germline V gives CDR1 SGHRS, CDR2 YFSETQ. The CDR3: CASSSGTGATYNEQYF. CDR3 nucleotides: TGCGCCAGCAGCTCGGGGACAGGGGCAACCTACAATGAGCAGTACTTC.

About this clonotype itself: At one boundary the junction diverges from the germline segment, which might be a read error. V and J are TRBV7-2 and TRBJ2-7, with 10 positions matching TRBD2. Per germline, CDR1 SGHTA and CDR2 FQGNSA. This CDR3 has 15 residues. DNA of the CDR3: TGTGCCGGCAGCTTAGGTCTAGCGGGAGCAGACGAGCAGTACTTC. Amino acid sequence: CAGSLGLAGADEQYF.

Only a few counts were recorded for this clonotype. J is TRBJ2-1 and V is TRBV6-5; the match to TRBD2 covers 9 bases. With the DNA end fitting TRBJ2-7 better, the J assignment may be wrong. The length of the CDR3 is 16 residues. Looked up from germline, CDR1 is MNHEY and CDR2 is SVGAGI. CDR3 amino acids: CASINVREGHYNEQYF. Here the CDR3 DNA reads TGTGCCAGCATAAACGTGCGGGAGGGCCATTACAATGAGCAGTACTTC.